The 19 T cell receptor beta chains reported below all come from one sample, sequenced in a study of T-cell reconstitution after alpha-beta-depleted transplantation in children. The library targeted TCRbeta and was prepared with unique molecular identifiers. Via MiXCR, TCRdb re-called the PCR reads, giving one row per CDR3 protein. The sample yields under 350,000 distinct CDR3 sequences, 9.9% seen once. The sequencing here drew on PBMCs from the stem cell graft donor, taken from the stem cell graft. The receptors derive from a human donor who donated a stem cell graft to a child with SCID.

The genes are TRBV11-1 and TRBJ2-7; D unresolved. CDR1 and CDR2 from the germline V gene are SGHAT and FQDESV (reference sequence). V was trimmed by 6 bases and J by 1 base, leaving 16 bases between them. This CDR3 has 15 amino acids. This chain's CDR3 is CASRDLWGGSYEQYF. DNA for the CDR3: TGTGCCAGCAGAGATCTGTGGGGTGGTTCCTACGAGCAGTACTTC.

In its sample, this clonotype was seen many times. CDR3 nucleotides: TGTGCCAGCAGCAGAGAGGGACTGGGTAATTCACCCCTCCACTTT. The encoded protein is CASSREGLGNSPLHF. V gene TRBV6-5 combines with J gene TRBJ1-6; tentative D call: TRBD1 (5 bases). Germline values: CDR1 MNHEY, CDR2 SVGAGI. V lost 6 bases, J lost 6 bases, and 15 bases lay in between. The CDR3 runs 15 residues.

The V gene is TRBV7-7, the J gene TRBJ2-5; 7 nucleotides align to TRBD1. Unmatched junction bases numbered 4, after V lost 5 bases and J lost 4 bases. This CDR3 is 13 amino acids long. The germline V gene has CDR1 SSHAT and CDR2 FNYEAQ (reference sequence). CDR3 in DNA: TGTGCCAGCAGCCCCGACAGGGCAGAGACCCAGTACTTC. Protein sequence: CASSPDRAETQYF.

This clonotype was observed many times. V gene TRBV5-5 combines with J gene TRBJ2-1, with TRBD1 identical over 11 bases. Trimming at V came to 4 bases and at J to 6 bases, leaving 9 bases not matched to a gene. The germline gives CDR1 SGHKS, CDR2 YYEKEE (reference sequence). This CDR3 contains 16 residues. The CDR3 DNA follows: TGTGCCAGCAGCCTCCTAGGGACAGGGGGTTCCAATGAGCAGTTCTTC. Its protein is CASSLLGTGGSNEQFF.

The chain combines TRBV12-3 or TRBV12-4 with TRBJ1-2; D uncertain. This CDR3 is 14 amino acids long. V was pared by 6 bases and J by 3 bases, with 14 bases between. CDR3 coding DNA: TGTGCCAGCAGCCAGCTTAAAAGGGACTATGGCTACACCTTC. It codes for CASSQLKRDYGYTF.

This clonotype has only a few counts. The chain employs TRBV25-1 and TRBJ2-3; the D gene could be TRBD1 or TRBD2 (5 bases each). Per germline, CDR1 MGHDK and CDR2 SYGVNS. Trimming left V 5 bases short and J 4 bases short, with 13 bases between. The CDR3 is 14 amino acids. CDR3 sequence reads: CASSPEGLADTQYF. CDR3 sequence (DNA): TGTGCCAGCAGTCCTGAGGGGTTGGCAGATACGCAGTATTTT.

The chain is built from TRBV19 and TRBJ2-7; the D is unclear. There are 13 residues in the CDR3. Germline CDR1 LNHDA, CDR2 SQIVND (reference sequence). Trimming left V 3 bases short and J 5 bases short, with 11 bases between. CDR3 in amino acids: CASSISVAHEQYF. Written as DNA, the CDR3 is TGTGCCAGTAGTATCTCAGTGGCCCACGAGCAGTACTTC. The full variable domain, with the rest looked up from reference TRBV19 and TRBJ2-7, is DGGITQSPKYLFRKEGQNVTLSCEQNLNHDAMYWYRQDPGQGLRLIYYSQIVNDFQKGDIAEGYSVSREKKESFPLTVTSAQKNPTAFYLCASSISVAHEQYFGPGTRLTVT.

This rearrangement joins TRBV18 to TRBJ2-7; unclear D gene. The CDR3 is 13 residues long. V lost 3 bases to trimming and J lost 2 bases, with 8 bases between them. CDR1 is KGHSH, CDR2 LQKENI, per germline. In DNA form, the CDR3 reads TGTGCCAGCTCACCCTACGGGCCCTACGAGCAGTACTTC. Amino acids: CASSPYGPYEQYF.

This clonotype was observed a handful of times. J is TRBJ2-6 and V is TRBV19; 9 bases agree with TRBD1. Germline loops: CDR1 LNHDA, CDR2 SQIVND (reference sequence). This CDR3 comprises 19 residues. The ends lost 9 bases at V and 0 bases at J; junction bases unmatched: 15. The CDR3 DNA follows: TGTGCCAGCCGCCGTGGCCCGGGACAGGGAAGCTCTGGGGCCAACGTCCTGACTTTC. Protein product: CASRRGPGQGSSGANVLTF.

The chain combines TRBV5-5 with TRBJ2-1, with no clear D. Trimming cost V 1 base and J 9 bases, with 8 bases left between them. Germline V lookup: CDR1 SGHKS, CDR2 YYEKEE (reference sequence). This CDR3 spans 12 amino acids. The CDR3 reads CASSLWGFEQFF. In DNA, the CDR3 is TGTGCCAGCAGCTTGTGGGGTTTTGAGCAGTTCTTC.

This clonotype was seen many times. J is TRBJ1-2 and V is TRBV25-1, with TRBD1 matching 12 bases. V lost 2 bases and J lost 8; bases outside the gene matches: 12. The CDR3 is 17 residues long. Germline loops: CDR1 MGHDK, CDR2 SYGVNS. The CDR3 nucleotides read TGTGCCAGCAGTGAAACCTGGGACAGGGGGCGCGTACGGGGCTACACCTTC. Its translation: CASSETWDRGRVRGYTF.

This clonotype appeared a few times. V is TRBV10-3 and J is TRBJ2-1; the D gene is possibly TRBD1 (5 bases). Between the trimmed V and J ends, which lost 2 bases and 5 bases, there was a span of 13 bases. The CDR3 is 15 residues long. Germline lookup yields CDR1 ENHRY and CDR2 SYGVKD. Here the CDR3 reads CAISEGSTAHNEQFF. Written as DNA, the CDR3 is TGTGCCATCAGTGAGGGATCGACAGCCCACAATGAGCAGTTCTTC.

The CDR3 reads CASTPSDRVGYIQYF. As DNA, the CDR3 is TGTGCCAGCACCCCCTCAGACAGGGTTGGATATATTCAGTACTTC. The rearrangement uses TRBV28 and TRBJ2-4; 7 positions match TRBD1. The CDR3 is 15 amino acids. J was trimmed by 10 bases and V by 7 bases; bases with no gene match: 16. CDR1 and CDR2 (germline): MDHEN, SYDVKM.

This clonotype was seen a few times. The chain employs TRBV4-2 and TRBJ2-3, with 8 bases lining up with TRBD2. The V and J ends lost 0 bases and 9 bases, in that order; junction bases with no gene match: 8. The CDR3 sequence is 15 residues long. Germline CDR1 is LGHNA and CDR2 is YNFKEQ. In DNA form, the CDR3 reads TGTGCCAGCAGCCAAGACCAGCGGGGGCCCCGGACGCAGTATTTT. Encoded protein: CASSQDQRGPRTQYF.

In this sample, this clonotype turned up a few times. This sequence joins TRBV12-3 or TRBV12-4 and TRBJ1-1; possibly TRBD1 for D (5 bases). With 0 bases removed from V and 4 bases from J, the gap between germline ends came to 12 bases. This CDR3 has 15 amino acids. Here the CDR3 reads CASSLAQWGGTEAFF. DNA of the CDR3: TGTGCCAGCAGTTTAGCCCAGTGGGGGGGCACTGAAGCTTTCTTT.

This clonotype came up a few times. The rearrangement uses TRBV12-3 or TRBV12-4 and TRBJ1-2, with unresolved D. V was cut by 10 bases and J by 7 bases, with 25 bases left in between. The CDR3 length is 15 residues. CDR3 residues: CAITDRVLLPGGYTF. CDR3 DNA sequence: TGTGCCATCACGGATAGGGTACTCCTTCCCGGTGGCTACACCTTC.

As concerns this clonotype: The junction and the germline gene differ at one end; a read error may be behind it. The V and J genes are TRBV25-1 and TRBJ1-1, with 10 positions matching TRBD1. The length of the CDR3 is 13 residues. The germline V gene encodes CDR1 MGHDK and CDR2 SYGVNS. The CDR3 loop is CAGSGQGVTEAFF. The CDR3 DNA is TGTGCCGGCAGCGGACAGGGGGTCACTGAAGCTTTCTTT. Full variable domain (remainder filled in from reference TRBV25-1 and TRBJ1-1): EADIYQTPRYLVIGTGKKITLECSQTMGHDKMYWYQQDPGMELHLIHYSYGVNSTEKGDLSSESTVSRIRTEHFPLTLESARPSHTSQYLCAGSGQGVTEAFFGQGTRLTVV.

This clonotype was observed at least ten times. This sequence joins TRBV12-3 or TRBV12-4 and TRBJ2-2, with D maybe TRBD2 (6 bases). Trimming left V 6 bases short and J 0 bases short, with 11 bases between. CDR3 length: 15 amino acids. As DNA, the CDR3 is TGTGCCAGCAGCCCCGGGGGTCCGAACACCGGGGAGCTGTTTTTT. Protein sequence: CASSPGGPNTGELFF.

This clonotype was detected a few times. This rearrangement joins TRBV18 to TRBJ2-7; D possibly corresponds to TRBD1 (5 bases). Germline assignment: CDR1 KGHSH and CDR2 LQKENI. Trimming cost V 3 bases and J 0 bases, with 9 bases left between them. The CDR3 covers 14 residues. CDR3 region: CASSPQTASYEQYF. The CDR3 bases are TGTGCCAGCTCACCTCAGACAGCCTCCTACGAGCAGTACTTC.